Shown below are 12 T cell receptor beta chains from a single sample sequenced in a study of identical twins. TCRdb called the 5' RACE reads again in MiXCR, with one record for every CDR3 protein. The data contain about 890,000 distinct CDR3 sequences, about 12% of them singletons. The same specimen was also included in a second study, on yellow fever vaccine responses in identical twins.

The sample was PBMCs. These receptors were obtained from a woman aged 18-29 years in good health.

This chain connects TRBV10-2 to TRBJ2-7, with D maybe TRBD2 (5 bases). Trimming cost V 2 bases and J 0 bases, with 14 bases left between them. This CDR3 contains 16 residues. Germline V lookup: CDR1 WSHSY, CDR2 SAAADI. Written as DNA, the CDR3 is TGCGCCAGCAGTGAGCCATCCGGTCGGGGCTCCTACGAGCAGTACTTC. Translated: CASSEPSGRGSYEQYF.

CDR3 amino acids: CSARVTGAKNTEAFF. In DNA, the CDR3 is TGCAGTGCTAGAGTAACGGGGGCTAAGAACACTGAAGCTTTCTTT. The chain is built from TRBV20-1 and TRBJ1-1; perhaps TRBD1 as D (6 bases). Trimming removed 1 base from V and 1 base from J, with 13 bases in between. The length of the CDR3 is 15 residues. Germline CDR1 DFQATT, CDR2 SNEGSKA (reference sequence).

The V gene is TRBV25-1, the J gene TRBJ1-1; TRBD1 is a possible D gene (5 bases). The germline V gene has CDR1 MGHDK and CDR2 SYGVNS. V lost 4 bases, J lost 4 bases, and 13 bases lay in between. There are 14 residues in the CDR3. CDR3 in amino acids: CASSVPGKSTEAFF. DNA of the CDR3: TGTGCCAGCAGTGTGCCAGGGAAGAGCACTGAAGCTTTCTTT. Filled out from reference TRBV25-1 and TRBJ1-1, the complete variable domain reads EADIYQTPRYLVIGTGKKITLECSQTMGHDKMYWYQQDPGMELHLIHYSYGVNSTEKGDLSSESTVSRIRTEHFPLTLESARPSHTSQYLCASSVPGKSTEAFFGQGTRLTVV.

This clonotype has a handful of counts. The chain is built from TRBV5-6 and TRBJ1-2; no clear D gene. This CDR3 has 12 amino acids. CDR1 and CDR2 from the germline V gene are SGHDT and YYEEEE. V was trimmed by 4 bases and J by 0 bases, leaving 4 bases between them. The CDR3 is CASSGANYGYTF. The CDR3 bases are TGTGCCAGCAGCGGAGCTAACTATGGCTACACCTTC.

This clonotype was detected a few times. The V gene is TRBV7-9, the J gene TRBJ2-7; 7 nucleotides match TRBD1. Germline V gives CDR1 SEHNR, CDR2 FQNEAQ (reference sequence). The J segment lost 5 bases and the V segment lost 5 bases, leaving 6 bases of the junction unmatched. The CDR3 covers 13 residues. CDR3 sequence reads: CASSPTGSHEQYF. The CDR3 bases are TGTGCCAGCAGCCCGACAGGGTCCCACGAGCAGTACTTC.

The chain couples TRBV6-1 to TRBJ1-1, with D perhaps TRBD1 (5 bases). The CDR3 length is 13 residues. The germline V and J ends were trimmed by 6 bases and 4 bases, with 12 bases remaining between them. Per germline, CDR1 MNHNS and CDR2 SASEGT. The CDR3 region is CASRKPGGTEAFF. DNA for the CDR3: TGTGCCAGCAGGAAACCGGGGGGCACTGAAGCTTTCTTT.

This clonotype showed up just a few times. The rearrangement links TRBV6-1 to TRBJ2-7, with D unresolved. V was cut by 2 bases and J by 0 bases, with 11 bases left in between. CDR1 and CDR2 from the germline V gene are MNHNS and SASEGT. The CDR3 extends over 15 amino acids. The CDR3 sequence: CASSEISRLSYEQYF. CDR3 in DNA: TGTGCCAGCAGTGAAATTTCCCGCCTCTCCTACGAGCAGTACTTC.

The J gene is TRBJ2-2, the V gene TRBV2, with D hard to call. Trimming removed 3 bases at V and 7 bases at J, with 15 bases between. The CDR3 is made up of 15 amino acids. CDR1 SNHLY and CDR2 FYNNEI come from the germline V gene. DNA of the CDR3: TGTGCCAGCAGTGACGAGGTGTCGGTTTTCGGGGAGCTGTTTTTT. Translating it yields CASSDEVSVFGELFF.

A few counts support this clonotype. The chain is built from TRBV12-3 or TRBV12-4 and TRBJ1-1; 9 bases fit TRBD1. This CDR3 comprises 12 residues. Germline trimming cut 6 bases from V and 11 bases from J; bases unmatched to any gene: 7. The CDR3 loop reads CASSHRGLAAFF. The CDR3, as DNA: TGTGCCAGCAGCCACAGGGGGCTGGCGGCTTTCTTT.

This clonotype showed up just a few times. The CDR3 coding sequence is TGTGCCAGCAGGGCGACAGGGGATAACTATGGCTACACCTTC. Protein product: CASRATGDNYGYTF. The genes are TRBV2 and TRBJ1-2, with 8 bases that match TRBD1. The trim removed 6 bases at V and 1 base at J, leaving 4 bases unmatched. CDR3 size: 14 residues. The germline gives CDR1 SNHLY, CDR2 FYNNEI.

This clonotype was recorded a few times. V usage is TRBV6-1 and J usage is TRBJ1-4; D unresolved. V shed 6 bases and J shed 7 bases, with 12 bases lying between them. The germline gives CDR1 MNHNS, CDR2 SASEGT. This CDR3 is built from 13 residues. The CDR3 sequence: CASRFLYGEKLFF. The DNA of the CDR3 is TGTGCCAGCAGGTTCCTGTACGGTGAAAAACTGTTTTTT.

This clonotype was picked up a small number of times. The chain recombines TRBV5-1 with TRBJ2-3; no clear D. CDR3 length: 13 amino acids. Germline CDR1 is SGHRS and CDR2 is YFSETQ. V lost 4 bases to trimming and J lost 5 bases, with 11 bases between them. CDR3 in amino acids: CASSADHGDTQYF. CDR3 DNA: TGCGCCAGCAGCGCGGACCATGGAGATACGCAGTATTTT.